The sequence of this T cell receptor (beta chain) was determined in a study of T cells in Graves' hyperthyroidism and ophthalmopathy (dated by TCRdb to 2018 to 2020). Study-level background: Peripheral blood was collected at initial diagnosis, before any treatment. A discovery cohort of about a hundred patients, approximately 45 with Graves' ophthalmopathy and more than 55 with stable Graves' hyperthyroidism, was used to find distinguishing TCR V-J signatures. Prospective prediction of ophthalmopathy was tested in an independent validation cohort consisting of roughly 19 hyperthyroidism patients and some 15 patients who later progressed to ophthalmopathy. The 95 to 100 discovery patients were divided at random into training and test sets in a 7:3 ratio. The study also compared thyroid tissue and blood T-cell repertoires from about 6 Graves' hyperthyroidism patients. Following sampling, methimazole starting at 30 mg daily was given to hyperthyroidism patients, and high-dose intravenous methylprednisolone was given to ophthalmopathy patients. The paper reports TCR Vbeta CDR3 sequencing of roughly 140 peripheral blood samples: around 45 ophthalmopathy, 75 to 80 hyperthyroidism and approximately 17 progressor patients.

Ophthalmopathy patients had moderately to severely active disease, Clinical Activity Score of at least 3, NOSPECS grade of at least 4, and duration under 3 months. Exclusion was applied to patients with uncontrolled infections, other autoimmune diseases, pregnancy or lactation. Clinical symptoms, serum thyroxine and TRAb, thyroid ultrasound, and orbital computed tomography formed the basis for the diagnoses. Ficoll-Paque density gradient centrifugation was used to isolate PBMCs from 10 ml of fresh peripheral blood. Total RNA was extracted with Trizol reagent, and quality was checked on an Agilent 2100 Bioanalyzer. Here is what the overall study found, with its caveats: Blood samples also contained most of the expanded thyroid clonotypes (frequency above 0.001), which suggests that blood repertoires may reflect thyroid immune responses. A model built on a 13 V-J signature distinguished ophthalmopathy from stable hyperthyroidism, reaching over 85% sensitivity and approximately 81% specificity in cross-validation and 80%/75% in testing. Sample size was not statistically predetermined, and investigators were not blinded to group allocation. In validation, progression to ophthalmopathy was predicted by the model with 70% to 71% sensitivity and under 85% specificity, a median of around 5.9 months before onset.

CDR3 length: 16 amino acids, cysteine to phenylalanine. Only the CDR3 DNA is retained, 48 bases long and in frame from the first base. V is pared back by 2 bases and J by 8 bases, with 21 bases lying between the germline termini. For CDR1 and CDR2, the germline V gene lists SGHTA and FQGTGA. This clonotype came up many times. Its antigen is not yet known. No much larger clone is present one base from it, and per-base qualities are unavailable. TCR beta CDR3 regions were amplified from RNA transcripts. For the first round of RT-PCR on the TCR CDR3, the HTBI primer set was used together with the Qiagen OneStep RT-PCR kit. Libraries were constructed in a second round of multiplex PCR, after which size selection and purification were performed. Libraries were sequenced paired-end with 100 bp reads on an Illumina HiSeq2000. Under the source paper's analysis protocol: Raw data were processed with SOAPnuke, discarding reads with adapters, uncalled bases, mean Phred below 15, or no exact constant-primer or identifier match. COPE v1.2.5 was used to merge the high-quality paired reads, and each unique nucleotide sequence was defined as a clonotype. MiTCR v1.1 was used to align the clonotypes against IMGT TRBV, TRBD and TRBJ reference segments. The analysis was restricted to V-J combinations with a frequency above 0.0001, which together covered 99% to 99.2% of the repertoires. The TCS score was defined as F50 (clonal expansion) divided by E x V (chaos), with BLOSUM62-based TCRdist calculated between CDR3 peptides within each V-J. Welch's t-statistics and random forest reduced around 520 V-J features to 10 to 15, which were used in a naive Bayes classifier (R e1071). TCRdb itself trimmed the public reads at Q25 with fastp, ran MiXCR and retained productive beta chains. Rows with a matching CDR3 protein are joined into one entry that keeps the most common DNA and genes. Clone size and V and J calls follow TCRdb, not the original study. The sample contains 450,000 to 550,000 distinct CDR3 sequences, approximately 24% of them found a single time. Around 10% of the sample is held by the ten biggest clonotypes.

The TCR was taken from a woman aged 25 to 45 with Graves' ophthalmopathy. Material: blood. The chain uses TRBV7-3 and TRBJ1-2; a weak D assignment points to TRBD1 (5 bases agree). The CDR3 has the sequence CASSLRLGRVVEGYTF. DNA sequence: TGTGCCAGCAGCTTACGTCTGGGCAGGGTAGTTGAAGGCTACACCTTC.